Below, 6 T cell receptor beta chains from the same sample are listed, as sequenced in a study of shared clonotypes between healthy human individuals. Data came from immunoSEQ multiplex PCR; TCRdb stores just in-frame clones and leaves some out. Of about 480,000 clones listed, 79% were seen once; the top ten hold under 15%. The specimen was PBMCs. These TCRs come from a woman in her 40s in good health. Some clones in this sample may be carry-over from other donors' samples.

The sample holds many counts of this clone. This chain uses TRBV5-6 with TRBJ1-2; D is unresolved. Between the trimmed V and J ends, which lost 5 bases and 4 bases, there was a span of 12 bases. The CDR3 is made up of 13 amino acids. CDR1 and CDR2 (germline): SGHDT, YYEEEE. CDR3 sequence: CASRADTVYGYTF. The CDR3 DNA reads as TGTGCCAGCAGGGCTGACACTGTCTATGGCTACACCTTC.

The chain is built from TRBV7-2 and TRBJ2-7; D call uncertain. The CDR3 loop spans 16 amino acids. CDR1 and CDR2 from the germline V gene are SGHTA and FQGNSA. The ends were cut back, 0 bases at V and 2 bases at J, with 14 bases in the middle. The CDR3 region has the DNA TGTGCCAGCAGCTTAGCGTCGACCGCGCTGGCCTACGAGCAGTACTTC. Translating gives CASSLASTALAYEQYF.

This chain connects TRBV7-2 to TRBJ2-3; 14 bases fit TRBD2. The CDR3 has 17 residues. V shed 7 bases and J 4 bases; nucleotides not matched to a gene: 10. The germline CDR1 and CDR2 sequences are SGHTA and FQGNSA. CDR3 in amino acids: CASKGLAGGSEPDTQYF. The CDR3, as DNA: TGTGCCAGCAAAGGACTAGCGGGAGGATCGGAGCCAGATACGCAGTATTTT. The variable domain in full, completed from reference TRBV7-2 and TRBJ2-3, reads GAGVSQSPSNKVTEKGKDVELRCDPISGHTALYWYRQSLGQGLEFLIYFQGNSAPDKSGLPSDRFSAERTGGSVSTLTIQRTQQEDSAVYLCASKGLAGGSEPDTQYFGPGTRLTVL.

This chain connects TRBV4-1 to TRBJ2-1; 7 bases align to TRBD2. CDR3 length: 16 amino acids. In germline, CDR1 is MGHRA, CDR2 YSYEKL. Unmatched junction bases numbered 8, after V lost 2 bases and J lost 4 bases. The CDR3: CASSQRLAQTYNEQFF. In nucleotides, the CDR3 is TGCGCCAGCAGCCAAAGACTAGCCCAAACTTACAATGAGCAGTTCTTC.

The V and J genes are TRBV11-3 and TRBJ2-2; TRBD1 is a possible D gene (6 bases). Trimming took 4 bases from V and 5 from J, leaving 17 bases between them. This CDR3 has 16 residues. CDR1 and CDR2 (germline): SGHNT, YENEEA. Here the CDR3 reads CASSSSTGFRTGELFF. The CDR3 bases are TGTGCCAGCAGCTCCTCGACAGGTTTCAGAACCGGGGAGCTGTTTTTT.

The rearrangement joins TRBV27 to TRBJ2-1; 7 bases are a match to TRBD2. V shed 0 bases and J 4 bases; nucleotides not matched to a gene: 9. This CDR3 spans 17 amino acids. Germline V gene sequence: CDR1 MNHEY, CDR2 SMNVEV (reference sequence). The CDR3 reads CASSLSYFLAAYNEQFF. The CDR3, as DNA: TGTGCCAGCAGTTTATCCTACTTTCTAGCGGCATACAATGAGCAGTTCTTC.